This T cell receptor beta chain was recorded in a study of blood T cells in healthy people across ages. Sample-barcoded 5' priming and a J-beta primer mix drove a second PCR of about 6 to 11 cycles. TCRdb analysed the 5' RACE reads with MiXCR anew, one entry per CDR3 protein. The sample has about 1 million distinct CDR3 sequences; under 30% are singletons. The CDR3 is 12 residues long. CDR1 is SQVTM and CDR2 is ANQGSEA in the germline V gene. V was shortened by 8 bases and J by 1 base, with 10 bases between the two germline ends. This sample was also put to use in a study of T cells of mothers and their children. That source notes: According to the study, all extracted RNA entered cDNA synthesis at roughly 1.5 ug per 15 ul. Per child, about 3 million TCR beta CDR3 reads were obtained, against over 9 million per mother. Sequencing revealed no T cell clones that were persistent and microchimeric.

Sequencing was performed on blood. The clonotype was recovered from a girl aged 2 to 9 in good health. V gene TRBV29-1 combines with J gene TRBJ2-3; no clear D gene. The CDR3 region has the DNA TGCAGCATGCGTGGGGGCACAGATACGCAGTATTTT. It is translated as CSMRGGTDTQYF.